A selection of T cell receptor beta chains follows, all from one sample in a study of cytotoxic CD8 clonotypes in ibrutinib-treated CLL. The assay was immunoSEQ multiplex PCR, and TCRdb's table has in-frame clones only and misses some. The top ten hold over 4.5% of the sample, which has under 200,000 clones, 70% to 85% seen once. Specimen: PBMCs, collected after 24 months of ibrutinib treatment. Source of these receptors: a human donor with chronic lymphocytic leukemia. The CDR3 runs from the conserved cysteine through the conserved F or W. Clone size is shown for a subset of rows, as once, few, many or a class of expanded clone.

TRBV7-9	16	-	CASSLRVDRGEETQYF
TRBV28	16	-	CASSLSGRPWNQPQHF
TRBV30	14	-	CAWSPDRVSTEAFF
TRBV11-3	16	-	CASSPGLGSGANVLTF
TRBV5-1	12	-	CASSLRGAEAFF
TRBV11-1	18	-	CASSLRRTGISGANVLTF
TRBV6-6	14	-	CASSGGVSTDTQYF
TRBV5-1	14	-	CASSFVGGTYGYTF
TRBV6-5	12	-	CASRPGTYGYTF
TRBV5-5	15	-	CASSLGQGVIYEQYF
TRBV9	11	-	CASSSPAEAFF
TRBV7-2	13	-	CASSLTGGEKLFF
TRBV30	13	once	CAFYRARTDTQYF
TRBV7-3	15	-	CASSLVYGRQETQYF
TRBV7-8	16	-	CASSSSDGNSYNEQFF
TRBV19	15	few	CASSIDPQGAYEQYF
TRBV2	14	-	CASSRTDTGNTIYF
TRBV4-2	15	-	CASSQDDKAAYGYTF
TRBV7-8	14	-	CASSTRTGSTEAFF
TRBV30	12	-	CAWSASYYEQYF
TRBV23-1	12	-	CASSPPPRKLFF
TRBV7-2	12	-	CASSYPNSPLHF
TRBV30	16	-	CAWKMTGTRSTDTQYF
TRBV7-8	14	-	CASSSRTGAQPQHF
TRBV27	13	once	CASRTFAVSEQYF
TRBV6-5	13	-	CASTDSVNYGYTF
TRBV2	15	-	CASSPGGTGDYEQYF
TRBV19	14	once	CASLRQGRSQPQHF
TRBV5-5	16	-	CASSLSTGGGKYGYTF
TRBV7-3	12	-	CASSPDKYGYTF
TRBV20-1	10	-	CSALLFGYTF
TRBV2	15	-	CASSAYKDISGELFF
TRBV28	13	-	CASSLASSYEQYF
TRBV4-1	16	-	CASSQVQGRSYNEQFF
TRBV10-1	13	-	CASTGTSWKTQYF
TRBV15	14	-	CATSSPQVATEAFF
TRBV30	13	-	CAWSRIANTEAFF
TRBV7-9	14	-	CASSSGRVNYGYTF
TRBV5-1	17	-	CASSGGLAGRVQETQYF
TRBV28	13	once	CASSLQVPLEQYF
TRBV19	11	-	CASSLGGPLHF
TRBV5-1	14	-	CASSPDTGVFEQYF